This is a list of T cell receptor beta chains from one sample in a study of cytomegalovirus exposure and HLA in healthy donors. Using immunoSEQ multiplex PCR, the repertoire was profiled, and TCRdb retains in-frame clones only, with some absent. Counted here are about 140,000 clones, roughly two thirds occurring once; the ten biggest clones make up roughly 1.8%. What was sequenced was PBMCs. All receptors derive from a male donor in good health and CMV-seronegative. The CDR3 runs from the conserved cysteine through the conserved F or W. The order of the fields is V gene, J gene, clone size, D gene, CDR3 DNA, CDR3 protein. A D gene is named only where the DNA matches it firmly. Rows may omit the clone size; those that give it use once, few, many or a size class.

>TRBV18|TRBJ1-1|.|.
TGTGCCAGCTCACCCCGCCAGGTGTCCGGCTACACTGAAGCTTTCTTT
CASSPRQVSGYTEAFF
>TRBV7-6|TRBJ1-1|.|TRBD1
TGTGCCAGCAGCAAAACAGGGGTGACTGAAGCTTTCTTT
CASSKTGVTEAFF
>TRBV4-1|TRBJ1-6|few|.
TGCGCCAGCAGCCAAGTCGAACCCGGACAGTATAATTCACCCCTCCACTTT
CASSQVEPGQYNSPLHF
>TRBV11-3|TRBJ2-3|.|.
TGTGCCAGCAGCTTCGAGGGAGCAGATACGCAGTATTTT
CASSFEGADTQYF
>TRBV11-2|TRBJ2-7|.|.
TGTGCCAGCAGCTTAGGGGGCCTAGGGTACGAGCAGTACTTC
CASSLGGLGYEQYF
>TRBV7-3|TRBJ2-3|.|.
TGTGCCAGCAGCCACCAGGGTAGCACAGATACGCAGTATTTT
CASSHQGSTDTQYF
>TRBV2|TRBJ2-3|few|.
TGTGCCAGCAGTGACAGGCGGGCCCTCCCTAGCACAGATACGCAGTATTTT
CASSDRRALPSTDTQYF
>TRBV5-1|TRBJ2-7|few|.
TGCGCCAGCAGCGGACAGCTAAACTACGAGCAGTACTTC
CASSGQLNYEQYF
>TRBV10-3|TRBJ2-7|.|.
TGTGCCATCAGTGAGTCTCAGGTCCGTGCTGGGCAGTACTTC
CAISESQVRAGQYF
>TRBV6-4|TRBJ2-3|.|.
TGTGCCAGCAGTGACGGGGGGACCTACACAGATACGCAGTATTTT
CASSDGGTYTDTQYF
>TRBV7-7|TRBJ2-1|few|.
TGTGCCAGCAGCCCAATCGGACAGGGAGGGGGCAATGAGCAGTTCTTC
CASSPIGQGGGNEQFF
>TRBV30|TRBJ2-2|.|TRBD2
TGTGCCTGGAGTGTACGAGCGGGGGCGACCACCGGGGAGCTGTTTTTT
CAWSVRAGATTGELFF